A single sample is the source of the 23 T cell receptor beta chains below, sequenced in a study of blood T cell repertoires in COVID-19. Clones were sequenced by immunoSEQ multiplex PCR, and TCRdb holds only the in-frame ones, with some missing. The sample shows over 100,000 clones, approximately 80% of them seen only once. The sequencing sample was made of peripheral blood. The receptors here all came from a woman aged 80 or older with active or convalescent COVID-19.

This chain uses TRBV9 with TRBJ1-5; unclear D gene. V lost 4 bases, J lost 5 bases, and 16 bases lay in between. The germline V gene has CDR1 SGDLS and CDR2 YYNGEE. The CDR3 is 15 residues long. The CDR3 sequence: CASSPGLVGDQPQHF. CDR3 bases: TGTGCCAGCAGCCCCGGTTTAGTCGGTGATCAGCCCCAGCATTTT.

This clone came up a few times. CDR3 DNA: TGTGCCAGCAGCGGAGGGGCAGGGACCTACAATGAGCAGTTCTTC. It codes for CASSGGAGTYNEQFF. The V call is TRBV7-9, the J call TRBJ2-1; TRBD2 might be the D (6 bases). Germline V CDR1 and CDR2: SEHNR, FQNEAQ (reference sequence). V was cut by 5 bases and J by 2 bases, with 13 bases left in between. The CDR3 has 15 residues.

The chain carries TRBV10-3 and TRBJ1-1, with TRBD1 identical over 8 bases. After removal of 2 bases from V and 4 bases from J, the junction contained 6 bases not matched to a gene. Germline V gene sequence: CDR1 ENHRY, CDR2 SYGVKD. The length of the CDR3 is 15 residues. This CDR3 reads CAISEGAGGGTEAFF. As DNA, the CDR3 is TGTGCCATCAGTGAGGGAGCAGGGGGCGGCACTGAAGCTTTCTTT.

This clone has just one count. The chain couples TRBV19 to TRBJ2-7, with 8 bases matching TRBD2. The trim removed 1 base at V and 1 base at J, leaving 3 bases unmatched. The germline gives CDR1 LNHDA, CDR2 SQIVND (reference sequence). The CDR3 extends over 15 amino acids. The CDR3 protein is CASSIGAGGSYEQYF. CDR3 in DNA: TGTGCCAGTAGTATAGGTGCGGGAGGATCCTACGAGCAGTACTTC.

This chain uses TRBV6-5 with TRBJ1-1, with a possible D match to TRBD1 (5 bases). This CDR3 spans 14 amino acids. The V gene lost 2 bases and the J gene lost 5 bases, with 12 bases spanning the gap. Germline V lookup: CDR1 MNHEY, CDR2 SVGAGI. The CDR3 here is CASSYVAGRTEAFF. The CDR3 coding sequence is TGTGCCAGCAGTTACGTGGCAGGGCGAACTGAAGCTTTCTTT.

The V gene is TRBV5-8, the J gene TRBJ1-6; a weak D match, TRBD1 (6 bases). CDR1 SGHTS and CDR2 YDEGEE come from the germline V gene. V gave up 2 bases and J gave up 2 bases, with 14 bases separating them. The CDR3 covers 17 residues. In nucleotides, the CDR3 is TGTGCCAGCAGCTTAAGCTTCAGGGGTCCCTATAATTCACCCCTCCACTTT. Protein sequence: CASSLSFRGPYNSPLHF.

The gene calls are TRBV5-1 and TRBJ2-1; 7 nucleotides match TRBD2. Germline trimming cut 3 bases from V and 10 bases from J; bases unmatched to any gene: 7. Germline V lookup: CDR1 SGHRS, CDR2 YFSETQ. The CDR3 sequence is 13 residues long. The CDR3 reads CASSSLLAVEQFF. The DNA of the CDR3 is TGCGCCAGCAGCTCCCTCCTAGCGGTGGAGCAGTTCTTC.

This clone appeared a single time. CDR3 sequence (DNA): TGTGCCAGCAGCCTCCGACAGGGGGCGGGTGGAGAGACCCAGTACTTC. It codes for CASSLRQGAGGETQYF. The chain couples TRBV9 to TRBJ2-5; 10 positions agree with TRBD1. V dropped 4 bases and J dropped 4; count of bases not matched to a gene: 10. Per germline, CDR1 SGDLS and CDR2 YYNGEE. The CDR3 is 16 amino acids.

The chain carries TRBV4-1 and TRBJ1-2; D perhaps matches TRBD1 (5 bases). Germline CDR1 reads MGHRA; CDR2 reads YSYEKL. This CDR3 contains 16 residues. Trimming removed 0 bases from V and 6 bases from J, with 17 bases in between. The CDR3 region has the DNA TGCGCCAGCAGCCAAGAGGCCGGACGGGGGAGAAATGGCTACACCTTC. Its protein is CASSQEAGRGRNGYTF.

The J gene is TRBJ2-4, the V gene TRBV7-3; 7 bases are shared with TRBD1. The J segment lost 5 bases and the V segment lost 4 bases, leaving 5 bases of the junction unmatched. This CDR3 has 14 amino acids. Germline V CDR1 and CDR2: SGHTA, FQGTGA. CDR3 DNA: TGTGCCAGCAGCTCCGGGACAGCGCAAAACATTCAGTACTTC. This translates into CASSSGTAQNIQYF. The full variable domain, rest sourced from reference TRBV7-3 and TRBJ2-4, is GAGVSQTPSNKVTEKGKYVELRCDPISGHTALYWYRQSLGQGPEFLIYFQGTGAADDSGLPNDRFFAVRPEGSVSTLKIQRTERGDSAVYLCASSSGTAQNIQYFGAGTRLSVL.

V usage is TRBV6-2 or TRBV6-3 and J usage is TRBJ2-1; 10 nucleotides align to TRBD2. Trimming cost V 6 bases and J 0 bases; bases outside gene matches: 14. This CDR3 is 19 amino acids long. Germline assignment: CDR1 MNHEY and CDR2 SVGEGT. The CDR3 reads CASSPFRLGLASSYNEQFF. The CDR3 DNA is TGTGCCAGCAGCCCGTTCAGGTTGGGACTAGCGTCCTCCTACAATGAGCAGTTCTTC.

V is TRBV5-4 and J is TRBJ1-2, with a weak D call TRBD1 (6 bases). Trimming removed 3 bases from V and 2 bases from J, with 11 bases in between. The CDR3 consists of 14 residues. CDR1 SGHNT and CDR2 YYREEE come from the germline V gene (reference sequence). The DNA of the CDR3 is TGTGCCAGCAGCTACGGACAGACAAACTATGGCTACACCTTC. This gives the protein CASSYGQTNYGYTF.

The V call is TRBV3-1 (or the pseudogene TRBV3-2), the J call TRBJ2-2; D possibly corresponds to TRBD1 (6 bases). V gave up 3 bases and J gave up 6 bases, with 11 bases separating them. CDR1 and CDR2 from the germline V gene are LGHDT and YNNKEL (reference sequence). The CDR3 is made up of 14 amino acids. The CDR3 loop reads CASSQGAGPGELFF. The CDR3 DNA reads TGTGCCAGCAGCCAGGGGGCGGGCCCCGGGGAGCTGTTTTTT.

The V and J genes are TRBV2 and TRBJ1-5; 8 bases fit TRBD1. Per germline, CDR1 SNHLY and CDR2 FYNNEI. The V gene end was trimmed by 4 bases and the J gene end by 6 bases; junction bases not matched to a gene: 8. The CDR3 has 15 residues. The DNA of the CDR3 is TGTGCCAGCAGTGGAGGGCAGGGGGCGGGTCAGCCCCAGCATTTT. Translation gives CASSGGQGAGQPQHF.

This chain connects TRBV6-5 to TRBJ2-7; D possibly corresponds to TRBD1 (5 bases). Per germline, CDR1 MNHEY and CDR2 SVGAGI. The CDR3 has 13 amino acids. Trimming cost V 5 bases and J 3 bases, with 11 bases left between them. In nucleotides, the CDR3 is TGTGCCAGCAGTCAGGGTCCCTTCTACGAGCAGTACTTC. Translation: CASSQGPFYEQYF.

The V call is TRBV28, the J call TRBJ1-2; 9 positions match TRBD1. Germline-derived CDR1 and CDR2 are MDHEN and SYDVKM. The CDR3 has 14 residues. Trimming cost V 6 bases and J 8 bases; bases outside gene matches: 10. In DNA form, the CDR3 reads TGTGCCAGCAGCACCGGGACAGGGACGAGGGGCTACACCTTC. Amino acids: CASSTGTGTRGYTF.

The CDR3 loop is CASSTQGGPGDTIYF. The CDR3 DNA is TGCGCCAGCAGCACGCAGGGGGGTCCGGGAGACACCATATATTTT. This chain links TRBV5-1 with TRBJ1-3, with TRBD1 matching over 7 bases. The CDR3 has 15 amino acids. CDR1 is SGHRS, CDR2 YFSETQ, per germline. V gave up 4 bases and J gave up 8 bases; unmatched junction bases: 12.

This clone was detected once. This chain links TRBV4-1 with TRBJ2-2; 8 bases align to TRBD2. From germline, CDR1 is MGHRA and CDR2 YSYEKL. J was trimmed by 1 base and V by 1 base; bases with no gene match: 8. The CDR3 loop spans 18 amino acids. The CDR3 spells CASSQAGGPLRNTGELFF. The CDR3, as DNA: TGCGCCAGCAGCCAAGCGGGAGGGCCACTGAGGAACACCGGGGAGCTGTTTTTT.

This sequence joins TRBV3-1 (or the pseudogene TRBV3-2) and TRBJ1-4; TRBD1 matches at 9 bases. V trimming: 4 bases; J trimming: 7 bases; junction bases outside the gene matches: 10. This CDR3 is built from 16 residues. The germline gives CDR1 LGHDT, CDR2 YNNKEL (reference sequence). The CDR3 region is CASSPTRQGGTEKLFF. CDR3 in DNA: TGTGCCAGCAGCCCGACCCGACAGGGGGGAACTGAAAAACTGTTTTTT.

This clone was picked up a small number of times. The chain couples TRBV25-1 to TRBJ2-2; 10 bases map to TRBD1. The V gene end was trimmed by 3 bases and the J gene end by 9 bases; junction bases not matched to a gene: 7. CDR3 length equals 15 residues. Germline assignment: CDR1 MGHDK and CDR2 SYGVNS. The CDR3 loop is CASSDGTGAVRELFF. As DNA, the CDR3 is TGTGCCAGCAGTGATGGGACAGGGGCGGTCCGGGAGCTGTTTTTT.

This clone was seen a single time. The genes are TRBV7-9 and TRBJ2-7; 7 positions agree with TRBD1. CDR1 is SEHNR and CDR2 is FQNEAQ in the germline V gene (reference sequence). This CDR3 has 14 amino acids. V trimming: 5 bases; J trimming: 1 base; junction bases outside the gene matches: 5. The chain's CDR3 is CASSARDRSYEQYF. CDR3 sequence (DNA): TGTGCCAGCAGCGCCCGGGACAGATCCTACGAGCAGTACTTC.

V and J are TRBV5-4 and TRBJ2-1, with TRBD2 matching 12 bases. The CDR3 is 17 amino acids. With V trimmed by 1 base and J by 7 bases, 9 bases remained unmatched. CDR1 SGHNT and CDR2 YYREEE come from the germline V gene (reference sequence). CDR3 sequence (DNA): TGTGCCAGCAGCTTGTGGGGGGGACTAGCGGGTGTTAATGAGCAGTTCTTC. Protein: CASSLWGGLAGVNEQFF.

In this sample, this clone turned up many times. The chain employs TRBV29-1 and TRBJ2-2; D gene unclear. V lost 3 bases to trimming and J lost 7 bases, with 15 bases between them. This CDR3 is 14 amino acids long. From germline, CDR1 is SQVTM and CDR2 ANQGSEA. The CDR3 DNA reads as TGCAGCGTTGACGCCGGGTATTCGGTCGGGGAGCTGTTTTTT. It specifies CSVDAGYSVGELFF.